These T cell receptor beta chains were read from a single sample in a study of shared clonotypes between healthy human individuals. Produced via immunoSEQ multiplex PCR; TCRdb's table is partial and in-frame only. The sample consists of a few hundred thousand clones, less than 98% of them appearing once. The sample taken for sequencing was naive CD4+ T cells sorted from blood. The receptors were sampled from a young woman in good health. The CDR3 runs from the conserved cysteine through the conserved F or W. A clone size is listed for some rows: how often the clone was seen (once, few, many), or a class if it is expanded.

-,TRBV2,CASTQDSADQPQHF
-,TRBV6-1,CASSEGGGGQPQHF
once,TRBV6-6,CASSYSGRTNEKLFF
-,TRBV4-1,CASSQAEQTLLVNTEAFF
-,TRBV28,CASRGQREKLFF
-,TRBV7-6,CASSYREGEQFF
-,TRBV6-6,CASSPQDNEQFF
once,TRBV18,CASSVQGQPQHF
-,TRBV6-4,CASRTGNQPQHF
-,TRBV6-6,CASTPGYPTGPPQHF
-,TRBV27,CASSLLAGDEETQYF
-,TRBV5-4,CASSLAGGPYEQYF
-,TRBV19,CASSPRRPGRGYQQPQHF
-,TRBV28,CASNIPGQAGTDTQYF
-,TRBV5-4,CASSLAGPSEQYF
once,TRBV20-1,CSAIPGYEQYF
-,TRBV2,CASSEGGKARALYEQYF
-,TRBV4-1,CASSQDAGTHSNQPQHF
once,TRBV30,CAWTPTGSGGYTF